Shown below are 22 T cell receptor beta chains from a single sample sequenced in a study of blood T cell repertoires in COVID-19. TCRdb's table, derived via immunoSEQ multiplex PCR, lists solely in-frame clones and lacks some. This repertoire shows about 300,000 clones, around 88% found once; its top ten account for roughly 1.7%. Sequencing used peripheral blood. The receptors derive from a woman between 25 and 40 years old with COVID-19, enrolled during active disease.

The CDR3 region is CASSERQGTNEKLFF. CDR3 DNA: TGTGCCAGCAGTGAAAGACAGGGGACTAATGAAAAACTGTTTTTT. The gene calls are TRBV2 and TRBJ1-4, with TRBD1 matching 8 bases. Germline V lookup: CDR1 SNHLY, CDR2 FYNNEI. This CDR3 has 15 amino acids. After removal of 2 bases from V and 2 bases from J, the junction contained 1 base not matched to a gene.

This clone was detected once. CDR3 in amino acids: CASSLGGGTEAFF. The CDR3 region has the DNA TGTGCCAGCAGTTTAGGAGGAGGGACTGAAGCTTTCTTT. This rearrangement joins TRBV28 to TRBJ1-1; D not resolved. Germline V CDR1 and CDR2: MDHEN, SYDVKM. V was trimmed by 2 bases and J by 5 bases, leaving 9 bases between them. The CDR3 consists of 13 residues.

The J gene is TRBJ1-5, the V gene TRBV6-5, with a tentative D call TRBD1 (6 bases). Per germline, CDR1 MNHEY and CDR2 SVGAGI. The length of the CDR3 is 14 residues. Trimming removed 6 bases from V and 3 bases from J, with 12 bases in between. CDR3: CASRPDRSNQPQHF. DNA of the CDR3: TGTGCCAGCAGACCGGACAGATCCAATCAGCCCCAGCATTTT.

The DNA of the CDR3 is TGTGCCAGCAGTTTATCGTCCCGGGGGGAGCAGTACTTC. Protein: CASSLSSRGEQYF. The chain has TRBV27 and TRBJ2-7; possible D gene TRBD2, 6 bases. Germline assignment: CDR1 MNHEY and CDR2 SMNVEV (reference sequence). V lost 0 bases to trimming and J lost 7 bases, with 10 bases between them. CDR3 length equals 13 residues.

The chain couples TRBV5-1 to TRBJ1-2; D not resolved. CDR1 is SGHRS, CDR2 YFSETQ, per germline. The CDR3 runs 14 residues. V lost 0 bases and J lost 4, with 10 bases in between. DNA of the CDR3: TGCGCCAGCAGCTTGGAGGCGGCCGTCTATGGCTACACCTTC. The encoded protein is CASSLEAAVYGYTF.

The CDR3 region has the DNA TGTGCCAGCAGCTTGCAGGGGGTGGGTGGCTACACCTTC. It translates to CASSLQGVGGYTF. The chain employs TRBV5-5 and TRBJ1-2, with 7 bases aligning to TRBD1. The length of the CDR3 is 13 residues. Germline lookup yields CDR1 SGHKS and CDR2 YYEKEE (reference sequence). The junction had 4 bases not matched to a gene; V was cut back by 1 base and J by 7 bases.

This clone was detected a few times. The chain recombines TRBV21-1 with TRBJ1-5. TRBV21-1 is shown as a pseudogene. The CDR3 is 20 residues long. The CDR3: CASSSRGGWERVYSNQPQHF. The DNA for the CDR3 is TGTGCCAGCAGCTCCCGGGGTGGCTGGGAGCGGGTTTATAGCAATCAGCCCCAGCATTTT.

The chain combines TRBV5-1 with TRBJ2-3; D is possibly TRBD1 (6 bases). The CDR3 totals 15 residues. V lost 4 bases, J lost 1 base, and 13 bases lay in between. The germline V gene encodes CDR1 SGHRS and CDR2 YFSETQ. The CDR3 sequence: CASSIHRDGTDTQYF. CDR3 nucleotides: TGCGCCAGCAGCATACACAGGGACGGCACAGATACGCAGTATTTT.

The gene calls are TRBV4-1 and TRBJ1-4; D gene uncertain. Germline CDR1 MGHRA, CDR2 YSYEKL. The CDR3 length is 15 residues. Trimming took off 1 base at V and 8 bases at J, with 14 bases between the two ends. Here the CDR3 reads CASSQVHSPGEKLFF. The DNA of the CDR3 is TGCGCCAGCAGCCAAGTTCACAGCCCGGGGGAAAAACTGTTTTTT.

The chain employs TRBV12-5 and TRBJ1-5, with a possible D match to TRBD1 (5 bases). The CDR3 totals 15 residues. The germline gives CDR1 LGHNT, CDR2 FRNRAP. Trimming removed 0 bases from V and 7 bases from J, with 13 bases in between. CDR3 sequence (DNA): TGTGCTAGTGGTTTGGTAGGTCAGGGCGACCAGCCCCAGCATTTT. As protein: CASGLVGQGDQPQHF.

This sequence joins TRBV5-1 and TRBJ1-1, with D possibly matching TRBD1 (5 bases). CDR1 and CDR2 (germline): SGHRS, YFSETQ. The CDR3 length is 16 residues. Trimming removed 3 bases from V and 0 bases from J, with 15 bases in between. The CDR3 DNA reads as TGCGCCAGCAGCTCCCCAGGGAGGACGCTGAACACTGAAGCTTTCTTT. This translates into CASSSPGRTLNTEAFF. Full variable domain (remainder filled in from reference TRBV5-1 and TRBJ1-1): KAGVTQTPRYLIKTRGQQVTLSCSPISGHRSVSWYQQTPGQGLQFLFEYFSETQRNKGNFPGRFSGRQFSNSRSEMNVSTLELGDSALYLCASSSPGRTLNTEAFFGQGTRLTVV.

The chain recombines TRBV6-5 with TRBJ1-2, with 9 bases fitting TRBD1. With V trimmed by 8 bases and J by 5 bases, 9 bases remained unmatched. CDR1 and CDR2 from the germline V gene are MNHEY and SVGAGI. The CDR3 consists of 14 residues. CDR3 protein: CASGQGQGVYGYTF. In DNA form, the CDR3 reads TGTGCCAGCGGTCAGGGACAGGGTGTTTATGGCTACACCTTC.

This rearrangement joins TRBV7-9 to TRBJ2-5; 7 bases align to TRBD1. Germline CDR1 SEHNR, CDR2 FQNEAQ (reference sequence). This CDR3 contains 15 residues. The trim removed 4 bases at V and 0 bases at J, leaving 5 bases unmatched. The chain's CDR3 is CASSSRQGYQETQYF. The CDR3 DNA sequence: TGTGCCAGCAGCTCCCGACAGGGCTACCAAGAGACCCAGTACTTC. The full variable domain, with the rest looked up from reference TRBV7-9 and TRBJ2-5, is DTGVSQNPRHKITKRGQNVTFRCDPISEHNRLYWYRQTLGQGPEFLTYFQNEAQLEKSRLLSDRFSAERPKGSFSTLEIQRTEQGDSAMYLCASSSRQGYQETQYFGPGTRLLVL.

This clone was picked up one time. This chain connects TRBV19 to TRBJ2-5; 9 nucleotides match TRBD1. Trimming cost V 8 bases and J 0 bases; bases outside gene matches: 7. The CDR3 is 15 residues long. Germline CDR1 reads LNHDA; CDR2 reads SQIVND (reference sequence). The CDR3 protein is CASSDRGKYQETQYF. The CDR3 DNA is TGTGCCAGTTCGGACAGGGGAAAGTACCAAGAGACCCAGTACTTC.

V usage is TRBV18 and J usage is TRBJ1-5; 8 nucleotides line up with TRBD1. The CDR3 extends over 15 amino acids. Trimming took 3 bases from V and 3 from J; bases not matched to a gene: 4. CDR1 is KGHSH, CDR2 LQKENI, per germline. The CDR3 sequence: CASSPQGADNQPQHF. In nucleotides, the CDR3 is TGTGCCAGCTCACCCCAGGGGGCCGACAATCAGCCCCAGCATTTT.

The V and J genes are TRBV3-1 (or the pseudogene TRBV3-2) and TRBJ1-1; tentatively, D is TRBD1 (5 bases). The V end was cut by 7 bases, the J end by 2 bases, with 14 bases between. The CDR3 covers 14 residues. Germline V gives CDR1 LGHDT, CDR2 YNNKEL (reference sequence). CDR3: CASTNRGQNTEAFF. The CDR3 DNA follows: TGTGCCAGCACTAACAGAGGACAAAACACTGAAGCTTTCTTT.

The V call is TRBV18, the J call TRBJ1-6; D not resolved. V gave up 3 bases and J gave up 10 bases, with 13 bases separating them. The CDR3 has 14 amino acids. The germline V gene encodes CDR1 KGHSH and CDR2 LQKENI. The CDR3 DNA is TGTGCCAGCTCACCGGGTCAGCAGGTCTCACCCCTCCACTTT. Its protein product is CASSPGQQVSPLHF.

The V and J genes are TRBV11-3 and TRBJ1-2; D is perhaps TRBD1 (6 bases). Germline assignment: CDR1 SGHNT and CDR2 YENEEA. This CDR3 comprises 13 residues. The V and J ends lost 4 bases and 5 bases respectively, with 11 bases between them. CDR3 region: CASSSDRLYGYTF. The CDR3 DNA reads TGTGCCAGCAGCTCGGACAGACTATATGGCTACACCTTC. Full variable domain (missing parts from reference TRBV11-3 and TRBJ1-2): EAGVVQSPRYKIIEKKQPVAFWCNPISGHNTLYWYLQNLGQGPELLIRYENEEAVDDSQLPKDRFSAERLKGVDSTLKIQPAELGDSAVYLCASSSDRLYGYTFGSGTRLTVV.

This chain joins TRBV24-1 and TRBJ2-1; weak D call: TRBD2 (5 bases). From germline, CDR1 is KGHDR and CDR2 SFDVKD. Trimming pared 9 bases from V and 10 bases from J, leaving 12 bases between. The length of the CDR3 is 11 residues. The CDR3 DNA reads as TGTGCCACCGCTAGGACTGAGGAGCAGTTCTTC. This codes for CATARTEEQFF.

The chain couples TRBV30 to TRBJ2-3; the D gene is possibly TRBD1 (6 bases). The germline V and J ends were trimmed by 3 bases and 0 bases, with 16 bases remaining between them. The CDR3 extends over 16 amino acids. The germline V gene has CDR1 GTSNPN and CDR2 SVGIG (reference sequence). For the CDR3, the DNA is TGTGCCTGGAGGGGGTGGGGGCAGGGCAGCACAGATACGCAGTATTTT. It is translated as CAWRGWGQGSTDTQYF.

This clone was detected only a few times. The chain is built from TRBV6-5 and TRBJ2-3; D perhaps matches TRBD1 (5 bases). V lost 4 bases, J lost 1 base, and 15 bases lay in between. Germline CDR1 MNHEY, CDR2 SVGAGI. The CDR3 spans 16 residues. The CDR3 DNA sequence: TGTGCCAGCAGTTCAGGGTCCGATCCTGGCACAGATACGCAGTATTTT. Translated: CASSSGSDPGTDTQYF.

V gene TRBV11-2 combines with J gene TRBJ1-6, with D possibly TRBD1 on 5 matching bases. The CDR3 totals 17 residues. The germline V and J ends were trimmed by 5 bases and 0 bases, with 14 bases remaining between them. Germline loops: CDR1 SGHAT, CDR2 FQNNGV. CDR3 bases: TGTGCCAGCAGCCAAGGGGCGTTGAGCTCCTATAATTCACCCCTCCACTTT. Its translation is CASSQGALSSYNSPLHF.